The 22 T cell receptor beta chains in this list originate from one sample, sequenced in a study of shared clonotypes between healthy human individuals. Repertoires were generated with immunoSEQ multiplex PCR, while TCRdb's copy carries only in-frame clones and drops some. The sample records 2 million to 2.5 million clones, under 95% being singletons. Sequencing input: naive CD4+ T cells from PBMCs. As to subset: CD45RA+ positively selected. Receptors originate from a man younger than 35 in good health. Some clones in this sample may be carry-over from other donors' samples.

This chain joins TRBV30 and TRBJ2-1, with 10 bases identical to TRBD2. V trimming: 2 bases; J trimming: 8 bases; junction bases outside the gene matches: 9. The CDR3 length is 15 residues. CDR1 is GTSNPN, CDR2 SVGIG, per germline (reference sequence). The CDR3 here is CAWSRLAGVVDEQFF. DNA for the CDR3: TGTGCCTGGAGTAGGCTAGCGGGAGTAGTGGATGAGCAGTTCTTC. The whole variable domain, remainder taken from reference TRBV30 and TRBJ2-1, is SQTIHQWPATLVQPVGSPLSLECTVEGTSNPNLYWYRQAAGRGLQLLFYSVGIGQISSEVPQNLSASRPQDRQFILSSKKLLLSDSGFYLCAWSRLAGVVDEQFFGPGTRLTVL.

The rearrangement uses TRBV7-3 and TRBJ2-1; D ambiguous. V was pared by 4 bases and J by 6 bases, with 10 bases between. This CDR3 contains 13 residues. CDR1 is SGHTA, CDR2 FQGTGA, per germline. CDR3 protein: CASSSDNFNEQFF. CDR3 coding DNA: TGTGCCAGCAGCTCCGACAATTTCAATGAGCAGTTCTTC.

The chain uses TRBV14 and TRBJ2-5; TRBD2 is a possible D gene (5 bases). Germline values: CDR1 SGHDN, CDR2 FVKESK. CDR3 length: 14 amino acids. V was clipped by 6 bases and J by 4 bases, with 15 bases between them. CDR3 amino acids: CASSSWESRETQYF. In nucleotides, the CDR3 is TGTGCCAGCAGTTCTTGGGAGTCTCGAGAGACCCAGTACTTC.

J is TRBJ2-3 and V is TRBV28; 7 positions match TRBD2. V lost 2 bases to trimming and J lost 7 bases; unmatched junction nucleotides: 3. Germline V lookup: CDR1 MDHEN, CDR2 SYDVKM. This CDR3 contains 13 residues. The DNA of the CDR3 is TGTGCCAGCAGTTTAGGACTAGAACATACGCAGTATTTT. Encoded protein: CASSLGLEHTQYF.

The chain carries TRBV18 and TRBJ1-1, with D tentatively TRBD1 (6 bases). From germline, CDR1 is KGHSH and CDR2 LQKENI. The CDR3 spans 16 residues. Trimming removed 0 bases at V and 1 base at J, with 12 bases between. CDR3: CASSPPSSGANTEAFF. For the CDR3, the DNA is TGTGCCAGCTCACCACCTTCCTCAGGGGCGAACACTGAAGCTTTCTTT.

The table lists this clone with a few counts. The CDR3 region is CAWSGAPNYGYTF. CDR3 sequence (DNA): TGTGCCTGGAGTGGCGCCCCTAACTATGGCTACACCTTC. The rearrangement links TRBV30 to TRBJ1-2, with no clear D. The CDR3 contains 13 residues. Germline V gene sequence: CDR1 GTSNPN, CDR2 SVGIG (reference sequence). V was shortened by 1 base and J by 0 bases, with 6 bases between the two germline ends.

The V gene is TRBV6-5, the J gene TRBJ2-1; D unclear. The CDR3 length is 15 residues. Per the germline V gene, CDR1 is MNHEY and CDR2 is SVGAGI. The germline V and J ends were trimmed by 6 bases and 0 bases, with 12 bases remaining between them. The CDR3 is CASSPGPTSYNEQFF. The CDR3 region has the DNA TGTGCCAGCAGCCCCGGACCCACCTCCTACAATGAGCAGTTCTTC.

Comments on this clone: Other nucleotide sequences in the sample specify the same CDR3. The CDR3 protein is CSVDLRGGYTF. The CDR3 nucleotides read TGCAGCGTTGATCTCAGGGGGGGCTACACCTTC. The genes are TRBV29-1 and TRBJ1-2; TRBD1 aligns across 7 bases. The CDR3 is 11 amino acids. The V gene end was trimmed by 3 bases and the J gene end by 8 bases; junction bases not matched to a gene: 3. Per the germline V gene, CDR1 is SQVTM and CDR2 is ANQGSEA. Full variable domain (missing parts from reference TRBV29-1 and TRBJ1-2): SAVISQKPSRDICQRGTSLTIQCQVDSQVTMMFWYRQQPGQSLTLIATANQGSEATYESGFVIDKFPISRPNLTFSTLTVSNMSPEDSSIYLCSVDLRGGYTFGSGTRLTVV.

This chain uses TRBV11-3 with TRBJ2-1, with D uncertain. This CDR3 is 16 amino acids long. Germline V gives CDR1 SGHNT, CDR2 YENEEA. With 1 base removed from V and 3 bases from J, the gap between germline ends came to 13 bases. CDR3 region: CASSLGATRYYNEQFF. In DNA, the CDR3 is TGTGCCAGCAGCTTAGGGGCGACCCGCTACTACAATGAGCAGTTCTTC.

This chain connects TRBV7-6 to TRBJ2-7; D remains ambiguous. Germline V gene lookup returns CDR1 SGHVS and CDR2 FNYEAQ. The CDR3 spans 14 residues. V lost 3 bases to trimming and J lost 3 bases, with 12 bases between them. The CDR3 DNA reads TGTGCCAGCAGCTTGGCGCCTGCCGTCTACGAGCAGTACTTC. Residues: CASSLAPAVYEQYF.

This rearrangement joins TRBV19 to TRBJ1-2; D is perhaps TRBD1 (5 bases). This CDR3 comprises 14 residues. Germline loops: CDR1 LNHDA, CDR2 SQIVND (reference sequence). With 5 bases removed from V and 4 bases from J, the gap between germline ends came to 14 bases. The CDR3: CASSEAGKTYGYTF. The CDR3 DNA sequence: TGTGCCAGTAGTGAGGCAGGGAAGACCTATGGCTACACCTTC. The full variable domain, with the rest looked up from reference TRBV19 and TRBJ1-2, is DGGITQSPKYLFRKEGQNVTLSCEQNLNHDAMYWYRQDPGQGLRLIYYSQIVNDFQKGDIAEGYSVSREKKESFPLTVTSAQKNPTAFYLCASSEAGKTYGYTFGSGTRLTVV.

The chain combines TRBV7-2 with TRBJ1-5, with 10 bases fitting TRBD1. The V segment lost 8 bases and the J segment 7 bases; nucleotides outside the gene matches: 11. CDR3 length equals 15 residues. Germline assignment: CDR1 SGHTA and CDR2 FQGNSA. The CDR3 region is CASLLTGGLQQPQHF. Written as DNA, the CDR3 is TGTGCCAGCTTGCTGACAGGGGGCTTACAGCAGCCCCAGCATTTT. Looking up the rest from reference TRBV7-2 and TRBJ1-5 gives the full variable domain: GAGVSQSPSNKVTEKGKDVELRCDPISGHTALYWYRQSLGQGLEFLIYFQGNSAPDKSGLPSDRFSAERTGGSVSTLTIQRTQQEDSAVYLCASLLTGGLQQPQHFGDGTRLSIL.

CDR3 coding DNA: TGTGCCAGCAGCGGAAACGGGGATTCGTACTACGAGCAGTACTTC. This codes for CASSGNGDSYYEQYF. V usage is TRBV7-9 and J usage is TRBJ2-7, with D perhaps TRBD2 (5 bases). V was clipped by 5 bases and J by 3 bases, with 17 bases between them. This CDR3 spans 15 amino acids. The V gene's germline CDR1 is SEHNR and CDR2 FQNEAQ (reference sequence).

J is TRBJ2-1 and V is TRBV5-1; tentatively, D is TRBD2 (5 bases). Trimming took off 4 bases at V and 3 bases at J, with 14 bases between the two ends. In germline, CDR1 is SGHRS, CDR2 YFSETQ. The CDR3 covers 15 residues. CDR3 amino acids: CASSRGVANYNEQFF. The CDR3, as DNA: TGCGCCAGCAGCCGTGGGGTAGCGAACTACAATGAGCAGTTCTTC.

This chain connects TRBV28 to TRBJ2-5; D not certain. V was shortened by 8 bases and J by 4 bases, with 11 bases between the two germline ends. CDR1 and CDR2 from the germline V gene are MDHEN and SYDVKM. The CDR3 is 12 amino acids. Here the CDR3 DNA reads TGTGCCAGCTGGTCCTTAGGAGAGACCCAGTACTTC. It yields the protein CASWSLGETQYF.

The chain couples TRBV18 to TRBJ1-4; D is possibly TRBD1 (6 bases). Germline CDR1 is KGHSH and CDR2 is LQKENI. The V end was cut by 3 bases, the J end by 7 bases, with 15 bases between. This CDR3 region has 15 residues. The CDR3 reads CASSPRGGTAEKLFF. The CDR3 DNA sequence: TGTGCCAGCTCACCGCGGGGGGGCACTGCTGAAAAACTGTTTTTT.

Of note for this clone: This sample also contains other DNA sequences that code for the same CDR3. The rearrangement links TRBV14 to TRBJ1-2; possibly TRBD1 for D (5 bases). CDR3 length equals 13 residues. From germline, CDR1 is SGHDN and CDR2 FVKESK. Trimming took 3 bases from V and 4 from J, leaving 9 bases between them. CDR3 protein: CASSQGQGYGYTF. As DNA, the CDR3 is TGTGCCAGCAGCCAGGGGCAGGGCTATGGCTACACCTTC.

This clone was observed a single time. This chain links TRBV2 with TRBJ1-1; no clear D gene. The germline V gene has CDR1 SNHLY and CDR2 FYNNEI. The CDR3 spans 12 residues. The V gene lost 5 bases and the J gene lost 4 bases, with 8 bases spanning the gap. CDR3 in DNA: TGTGCCAGCAGTCCCGGATTCACTGAAGCTTTCTTT. Translating it yields CASSPGFTEAFF.

The gene calls are TRBV7-9 and TRBJ1-2, with D maybe TRBD1 (6 bases). Germline assignment: CDR1 SEHNR and CDR2 FQNEAQ (reference sequence). This CDR3 is built from 14 residues. With 2 bases removed from V and 4 bases from J, the gap between germline ends came to 11 bases. The CDR3 loop reads CASSLSGVGYGYTF. In DNA form, the CDR3 reads TGTGCCAGCAGCTTATCAGGGGTTGGCTATGGCTACACCTTC.

The rearrangement links TRBV28 to TRBJ1-1, with D possibly TRBD1 on 6 matching bases. V shed 7 bases and J shed 8 bases, with 20 bases lying between them. Per the germline V gene, CDR1 is MDHEN and CDR2 is SYDVKM. The CDR3 loop spans 14 amino acids. The CDR3 spells CASIVGGAGPEAFF. CDR3 sequence (DNA): TGTGCCAGCATTGTCGGGGGCGCGGGCCCCGAAGCTTTCTTT.

The chain employs TRBV27 and TRBJ2-7; tentatively, D is TRBD1 or TRBD2 (5 bases each). Germline CDR1 and CDR2: MNHEY and SMNVEV (reference sequence). The length of the CDR3 is 14 residues. Between the trimmed V and J ends, which lost 5 bases and 6 bases, there was a span of 17 bases. The CDR3 nucleotides read TGTGCCAGCAGTCCACTGGGACGGGCCTTCGAGCAGTACTTC. Translating it yields CASSPLGRAFEQYF.

V is TRBV4-1 and J is TRBJ2-1, with no clear D. CDR3 size: 17 residues. The V end was cut by 2 bases, the J end by 0 bases, with 14 bases between. Germline CDR1 MGHRA, CDR2 YSYEKL. The CDR3 DNA reads as TGCGCCAGCAGCCAACCTCGGCTCCGGAGCTCCTACAATGAGCAGTTCTTC. Translated: CASSQPRLRSSYNEQFF.